This entry features one T cell receptor beta chain sequence. Data came from immunoSEQ multiplex PCR; TCRdb stores just in-frame clones and leaves some out. The sample lists more than 550,000 clones, approximately 83% occurring once. V shed 6 bases and J 4 bases; nucleotides not matched to a gene: 21. There are 18 residues in the CDR3. The germline CDR1 and CDR2 sequences are MDHEN and SYDVKM. The data originate from a study of shared T cell receptors in the human thymus. This sample was shared with a second study, whose subject was human thymus T cells. According to that study: Thymic samples were excised during corrective heart operations. As related research reported, thymic repertoires overlapped highly among unrelated individuals.

The genes are TRBV28 and TRBJ2-7; TRBD1 agrees at 7 bases. The sequence derives from a girl less than two years old with a congenital heart defect. The sequencing input was thymocytes. The CDR3 sequence: CASRPIPGQRPSPYEQYF. Written as DNA, the CDR3 is TGTGCCAGCAGACCTATTCCGGGACAGCGTCCTTCCCCGTACGAGCAGTACTTC.